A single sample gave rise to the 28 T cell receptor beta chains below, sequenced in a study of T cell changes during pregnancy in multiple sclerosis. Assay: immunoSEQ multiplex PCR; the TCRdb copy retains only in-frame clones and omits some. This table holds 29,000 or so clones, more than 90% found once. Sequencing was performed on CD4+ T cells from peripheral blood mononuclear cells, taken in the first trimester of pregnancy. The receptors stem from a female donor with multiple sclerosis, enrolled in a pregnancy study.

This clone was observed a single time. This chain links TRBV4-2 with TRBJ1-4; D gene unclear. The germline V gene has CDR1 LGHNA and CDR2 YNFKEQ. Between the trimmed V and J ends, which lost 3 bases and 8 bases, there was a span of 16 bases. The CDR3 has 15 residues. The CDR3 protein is CASSHPRSLGEKLFF. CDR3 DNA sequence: TGTGCCAGCAGCCACCCTAGGTCCCTAGGAGAAAAACTGTTTTTT.

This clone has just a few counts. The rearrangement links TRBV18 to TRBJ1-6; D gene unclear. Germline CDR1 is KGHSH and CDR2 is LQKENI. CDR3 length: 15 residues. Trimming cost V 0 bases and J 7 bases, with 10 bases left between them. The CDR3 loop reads CASSPPRGGNSPLHF. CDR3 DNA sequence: TGTGCCAGCTCACCACCGCGTGGCGGGAATTCACCCCTCCACTTT.

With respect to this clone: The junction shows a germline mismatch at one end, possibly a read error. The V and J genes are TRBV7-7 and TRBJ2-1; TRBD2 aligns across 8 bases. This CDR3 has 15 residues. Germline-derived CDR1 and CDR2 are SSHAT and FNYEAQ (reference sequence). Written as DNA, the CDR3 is TGTGCTAGCAGCCCAGGACTAGCCTCGGCAGGTGAGCAGTTCTTC. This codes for CASSPGLASAGEQFF.

The CDR3 is CASSLGTGGKESPLHF. CDR3 sequence (DNA): TGCGCCAGCAGCTTAGGGACAGGGGGGAAAGAATCACCCCTCCACTTT. This sequence joins TRBV5-1 and TRBJ1-6; 11 bases map to TRBD1. CDR3 length equals 16 residues. Unmatched junction bases numbered 8, after V lost 2 bases and J lost 10 bases. The germline V gene encodes CDR1 SGHRS and CDR2 YFSETQ. Together with reference TRBV5-1 and TRBJ1-6, the CDR3 gives the full variable domain: KAGVTQTPRYLIKTRGQQVTLSCSPISGHRSVSWYQQTPGQGLQFLFEYFSETQRNKGNFPGRFSGRQFSNSRSEMNVSTLELGDSALYLCASSLGTGGKESPLHFGNGTRLTVT.

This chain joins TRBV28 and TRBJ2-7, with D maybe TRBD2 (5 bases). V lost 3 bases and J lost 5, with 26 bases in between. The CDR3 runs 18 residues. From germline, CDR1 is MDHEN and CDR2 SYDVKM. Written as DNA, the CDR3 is TGTGCCAGCAGTTTTTTGTTCGGAGGCACTCACCAAGGGCACGAGCAGTACTTC. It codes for CASSFLFGGTHQGHEQYF.

The chain's CDR3 is CASSLSMDIYSPLHF. The DNA of the CDR3 is TGTGCCAGCAGCTTATCAATGGACATTTATTCACCCCTCCACTTT. This chain uses TRBV7-2 with TRBJ1-6; TRBD1 might be the D (5 bases). This CDR3 comprises 15 residues. Deletions cut 2 bases from V and 8 bases from J, with 13 bases between. Germline CDR1 is SGHTA and CDR2 is FQGNSA.

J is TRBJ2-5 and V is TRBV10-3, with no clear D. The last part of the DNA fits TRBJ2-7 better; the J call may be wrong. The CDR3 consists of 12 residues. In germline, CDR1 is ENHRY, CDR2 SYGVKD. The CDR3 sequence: CATASGGYEQYF. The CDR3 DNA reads TGTGCCACCGCATCGGGTGGGTACGAGCAGTACTTC.

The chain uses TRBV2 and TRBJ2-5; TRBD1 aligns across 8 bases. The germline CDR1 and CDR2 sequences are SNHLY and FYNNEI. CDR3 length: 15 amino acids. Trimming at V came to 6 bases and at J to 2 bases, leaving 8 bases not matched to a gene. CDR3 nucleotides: TGTGCCAGCAGGCAGGACAGGGTAGGGCAAGAGACCCAGTACTTC. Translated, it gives CASRQDRVGQETQYF.

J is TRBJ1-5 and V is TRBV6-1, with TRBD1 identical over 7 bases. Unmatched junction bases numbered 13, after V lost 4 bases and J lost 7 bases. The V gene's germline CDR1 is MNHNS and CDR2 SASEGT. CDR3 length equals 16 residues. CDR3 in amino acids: CASSVWDSRRGQPQHF. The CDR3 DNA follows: TGTGCCAGCAGTGTTTGGGACAGCCGCCGGGGGCAGCCCCAGCATTTT.

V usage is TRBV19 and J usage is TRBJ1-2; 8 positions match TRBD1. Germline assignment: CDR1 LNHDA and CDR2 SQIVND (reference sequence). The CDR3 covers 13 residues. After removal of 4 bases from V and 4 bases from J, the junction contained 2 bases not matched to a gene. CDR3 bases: TGTGCCAGTAGTAGGGGACAGGTCTATGGCTACACCTTC. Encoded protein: CASSRGQVYGYTF.

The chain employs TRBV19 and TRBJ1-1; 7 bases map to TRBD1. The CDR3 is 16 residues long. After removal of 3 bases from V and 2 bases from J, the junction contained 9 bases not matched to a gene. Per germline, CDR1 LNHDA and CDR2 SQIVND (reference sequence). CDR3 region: CASSIWNRGNNTEAFF. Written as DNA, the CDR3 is TGTGCCAGTAGTATCTGGAACAGGGGCAATAACACTGAAGCTTTCTTT.

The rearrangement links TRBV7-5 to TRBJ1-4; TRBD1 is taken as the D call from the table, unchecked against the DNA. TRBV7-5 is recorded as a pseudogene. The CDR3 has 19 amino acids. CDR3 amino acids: CARSPRTWDRGDPNEKLFF. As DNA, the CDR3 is TGTGCCAGAAGCCCCCGAACATGGGACAGGGGGGACCCTAATGAAAAACTGTTTTTT.

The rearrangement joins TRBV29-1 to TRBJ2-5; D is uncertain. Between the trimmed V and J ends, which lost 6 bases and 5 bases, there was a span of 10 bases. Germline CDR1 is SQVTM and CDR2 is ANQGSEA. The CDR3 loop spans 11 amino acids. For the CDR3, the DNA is TGCAGCGTGGCCTTGCGGGAGACCCAGTACTTC. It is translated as CSVALRETQYF.

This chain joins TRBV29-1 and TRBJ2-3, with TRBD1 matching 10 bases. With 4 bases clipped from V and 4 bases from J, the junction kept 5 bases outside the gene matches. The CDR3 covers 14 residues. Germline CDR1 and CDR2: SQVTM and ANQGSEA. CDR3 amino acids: CSVGRTGGSDTQYF. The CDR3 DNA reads TGCAGCGTTGGGAGGACAGGGGGGTCAGATACGCAGTATTTT.

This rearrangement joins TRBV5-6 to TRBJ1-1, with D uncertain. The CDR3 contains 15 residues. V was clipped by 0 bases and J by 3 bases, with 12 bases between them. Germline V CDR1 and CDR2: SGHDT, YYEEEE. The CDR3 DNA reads TGTGCCAGCAGCTTGGGCCCGAGGGTAGACACTGAAGCTTTCTTT. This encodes CASSLGPRVDTEAFF.

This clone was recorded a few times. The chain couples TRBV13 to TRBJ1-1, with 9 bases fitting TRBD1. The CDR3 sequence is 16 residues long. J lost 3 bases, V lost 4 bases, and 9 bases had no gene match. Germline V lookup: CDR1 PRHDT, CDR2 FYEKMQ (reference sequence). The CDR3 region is CASSSDRGKTDTEAFF. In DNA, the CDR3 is TGTGCCAGCAGCTCCGACAGGGGGAAGACTGACACTGAAGCTTTCTTT.

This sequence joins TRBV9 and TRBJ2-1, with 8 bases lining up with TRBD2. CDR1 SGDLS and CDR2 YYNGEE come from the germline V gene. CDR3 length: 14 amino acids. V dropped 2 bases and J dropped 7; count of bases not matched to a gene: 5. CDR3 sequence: CASSVLLAGNEQFF. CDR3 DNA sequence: TGTGCCAGCAGCGTCTTATTAGCGGGGAATGAGCAGTTCTTC.

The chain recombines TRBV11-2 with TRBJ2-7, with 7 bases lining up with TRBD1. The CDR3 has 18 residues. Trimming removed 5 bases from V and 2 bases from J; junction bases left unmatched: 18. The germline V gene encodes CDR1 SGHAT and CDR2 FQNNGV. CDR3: CASSPIARDRRATYEQYF. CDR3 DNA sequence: TGTGCCAGCAGCCCGATAGCAAGGGACAGAAGAGCTACCTACGAGCAGTACTTC.

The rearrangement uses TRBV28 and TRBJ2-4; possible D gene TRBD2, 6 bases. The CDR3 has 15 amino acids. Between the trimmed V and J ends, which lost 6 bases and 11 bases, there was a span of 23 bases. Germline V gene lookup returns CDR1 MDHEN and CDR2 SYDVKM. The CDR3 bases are TGTGCCAGCAGAGAGCCGGGGTCGGGAGTAAGGTTTCAGTACTTC. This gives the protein CASREPGSGVRFQYF.

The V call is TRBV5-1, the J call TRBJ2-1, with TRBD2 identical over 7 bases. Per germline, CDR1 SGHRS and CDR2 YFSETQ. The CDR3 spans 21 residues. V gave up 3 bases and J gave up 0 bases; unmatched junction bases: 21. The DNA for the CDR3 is TGCGCCAGCAGCTCCAGATCGGCGGGGGTGGTTACCCACAGCTCCTACAATGAGCAGTTCTTC. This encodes CASSSRSAGVVTHSSYNEQFF.

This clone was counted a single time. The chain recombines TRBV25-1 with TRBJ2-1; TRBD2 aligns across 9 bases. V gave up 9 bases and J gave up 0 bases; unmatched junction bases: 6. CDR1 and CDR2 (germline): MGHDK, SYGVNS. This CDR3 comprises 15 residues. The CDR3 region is CASKSSGVSYNEQFF. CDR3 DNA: TGTGCCAGTAAGTCTAGCGGGGTCTCCTACAATGAGCAGTTCTTC.

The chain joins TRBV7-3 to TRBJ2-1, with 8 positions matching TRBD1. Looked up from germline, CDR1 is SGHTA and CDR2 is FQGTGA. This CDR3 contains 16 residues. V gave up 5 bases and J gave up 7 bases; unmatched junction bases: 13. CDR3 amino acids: CASSQNRQGMLNEQFF. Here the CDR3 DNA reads TGTGCCAGCAGCCAAAACCGACAGGGGATGCTGAATGAGCAGTTCTTC. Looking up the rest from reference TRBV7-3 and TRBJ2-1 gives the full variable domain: GAGVSQTPSNKVTEKGKYVELRCDPISGHTALYWYRQSLGQGPEFLIYFQGTGAADDSGLPNDRFFAVRPEGSVSTLKIQRTERGDSAVYLCASSQNRQGMLNEQFFGPGTRLTVL.

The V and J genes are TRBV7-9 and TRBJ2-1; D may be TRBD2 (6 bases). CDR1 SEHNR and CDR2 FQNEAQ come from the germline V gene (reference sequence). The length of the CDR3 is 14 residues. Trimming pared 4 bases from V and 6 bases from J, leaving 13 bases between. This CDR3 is CASSSPRGFNEQFF. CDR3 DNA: TGTGCCAGCAGCTCACCTCGGGGGTTCAATGAGCAGTTCTTC.

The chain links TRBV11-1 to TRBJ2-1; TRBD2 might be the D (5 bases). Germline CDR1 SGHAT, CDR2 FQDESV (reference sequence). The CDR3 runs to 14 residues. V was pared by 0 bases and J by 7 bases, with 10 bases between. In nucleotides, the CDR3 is TGTGCCAGCAGCTTAGCCCTAGCTCTGAATGAGCAGTTCTTC. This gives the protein CASSLALALNEQFF.

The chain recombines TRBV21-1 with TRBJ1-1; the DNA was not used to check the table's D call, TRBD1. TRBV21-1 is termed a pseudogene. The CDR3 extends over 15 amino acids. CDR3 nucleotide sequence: TGTGCCAGCAGCTTCCGAACTTCCAGGGATTCTGAAGCTTTCTTT. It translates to CASSFRTSRDSEAFF.

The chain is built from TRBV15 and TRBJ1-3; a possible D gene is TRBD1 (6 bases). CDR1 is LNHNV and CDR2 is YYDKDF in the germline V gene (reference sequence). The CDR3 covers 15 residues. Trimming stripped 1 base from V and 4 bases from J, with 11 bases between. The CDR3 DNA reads TGTGCCACCAGCAGAGGCACAGGGACCGGAAACACCATATATTTT. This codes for CATSRGTGTGNTIYF.

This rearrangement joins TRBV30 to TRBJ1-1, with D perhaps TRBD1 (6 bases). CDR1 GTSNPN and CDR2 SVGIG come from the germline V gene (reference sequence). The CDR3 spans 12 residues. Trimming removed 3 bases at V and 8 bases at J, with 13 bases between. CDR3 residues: CAWRATGTEAFF. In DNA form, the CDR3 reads TGTGCCTGGAGGGCGACAGGAACGGAAGCTTTCTTT.

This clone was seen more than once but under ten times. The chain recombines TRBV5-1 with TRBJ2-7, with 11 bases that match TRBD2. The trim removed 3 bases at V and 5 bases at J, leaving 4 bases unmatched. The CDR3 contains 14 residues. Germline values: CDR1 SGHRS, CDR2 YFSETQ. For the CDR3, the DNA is TGCGCCAGCAGCTGGGGACTAGCGGTTGACGAGCAGTACTTC. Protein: CASSWGLAVDEQYF.